This TCR beta chain was captured in a study of T cells in localized non-small cell lung cancer. This CDR3 contains 12 residues. From germline, CDR1 is MDHEN and CDR2 SYDVKM. Trimming removed 6 bases from V and 10 bases from J, with 12 bases in between. Sequencing used immunoSEQ multiplex PCR; TCRdb keeps in-frame clones, though not all of them. The sample holds about 70,000 clones; roughly nine tenths are singletons and the top ten take just over 20%. The genes are TRBV28 and TRBJ1-4; no reliable D call. Specimen: peripheral blood, collected before any cancer treatment. This clonotype originated in a male donor aged 60 or over with stage III squamous cell lung carcinoma. The CDR3: CASSLVEGKLFF. The CDR3, as DNA: TGTGCCAGCAGCCTGGTGGAGGGAAAACTGTTTTTT.